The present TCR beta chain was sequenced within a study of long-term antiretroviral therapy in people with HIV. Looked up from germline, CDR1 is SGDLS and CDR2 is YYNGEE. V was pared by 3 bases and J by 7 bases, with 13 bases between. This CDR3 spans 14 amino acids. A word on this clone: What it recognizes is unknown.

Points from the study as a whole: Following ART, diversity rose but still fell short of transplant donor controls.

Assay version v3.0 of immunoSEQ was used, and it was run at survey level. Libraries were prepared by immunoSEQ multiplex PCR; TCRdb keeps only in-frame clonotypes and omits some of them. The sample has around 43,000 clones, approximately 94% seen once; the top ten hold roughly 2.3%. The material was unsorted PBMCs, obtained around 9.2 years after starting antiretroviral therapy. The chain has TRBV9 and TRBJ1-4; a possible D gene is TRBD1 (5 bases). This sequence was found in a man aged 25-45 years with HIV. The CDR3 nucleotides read TGTGCCAGCAGCGGCCAAGGGGCAGGTGAAAAACTGTTTTTT. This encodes CASSGQGAGEKLFF.